Below are 30 T cell receptor beta chains sequenced from a single sample in a study of blood T cell repertoires in COVID-19 (dated by TCRdb to about 2020). The method was the immunoSEQ multiplex PCR assay. TCRdb took over this immuneACCESS table, retaining in-frame rearrangements with V and J assigned. Such tables are incomplete; in checked studies, under half of the missing clones stem from an unresolved V gene, and the remainder is unexplained. This sample has fewer than 70,000 clones in its table, and around 86% of those were observed once. Approximately 1.4% of the sample belongs to the ten largest clones. Input material: peripheral blood. The receptors were gathered from a woman in her sixties with acute or convalescent COVID-19.

This chain joins TRBV6-5 and TRBJ2-7; 9 bases align to TRBD2. Losses at the gene ends were 5 bases for V and 3 bases for J; bases not matched to a gene: 2. This CDR3 comprises 13 residues. Germline V gives CDR1 MNHEY, CDR2 SVGAGI. The DNA of the CDR3 is TGTGCCAGCAGTCCGCGGGGGGGCTACGAGCAGTACTTC. Its translation is CASSPRGGYEQYF.

The V gene is TRBV10-3, the J gene TRBJ2-7; no clear D gene. The CDR3 has 11 amino acids. Germline V gene lookup returns CDR1 ENHRY and CDR2 SYGVKD. V gave up 4 bases and J gave up 3 bases, with 4 bases separating them. CDR3 sequence (DNA): TGTGCCATCAGTGCGTTCTACGAGCAGTACTTC. It translates to CAISAFYEQYF.

The V gene is TRBV28, the J gene TRBJ1-1; the match to TRBD1 covers 7 bases. Per the germline V gene, CDR1 is MDHEN and CDR2 is SYDVKM. This CDR3 spans 11 amino acids. Unmatched junction bases numbered 0, after V lost 4 bases and J lost 7 bases. CDR3 in amino acids: CASSWTGEAFF. The DNA of the CDR3 is TGTGCCAGCAGTTGGACAGGTGAAGCTTTCTTT.

The chain uses TRBV5-1 and TRBJ1-1; 8 nucleotides match TRBD1. The CDR3 covers 13 residues. V gave up 0 bases and J gave up 10 bases; unmatched junction bases: 5. The germline CDR1 and CDR2 sequences are SGHRS and YFSETQ. The DNA of the CDR3 is TGCGCCAGCAGCTTGGAACAGGGGGGTTTAGCTTTCTTT. Its protein product is CASSLEQGGLAFF.

J is TRBJ2-3 and V is TRBV5-1; D not resolved. The CDR3 covers 12 residues. Germline V CDR1 and CDR2: SGHRS, YFSETQ. V lost 4 bases and J lost 2, with 5 bases in between. CDR3 in DNA: TGCGCCAGCAGCGCTACCACAGATACGCAGTATTTT. This codes for CASSATTDTQYF.

The rearrangement joins TRBV2 to TRBJ1-2, with 7 positions matching TRBD1. This CDR3 has 14 residues. Germline values: CDR1 SNHLY, CDR2 FYNNEI. J gave up 4 bases and V 5 bases, and 7 bases lay outside the gene matches. CDR3 amino acids: CASSSDRALYGYTF. The CDR3 coding sequence is TGTGCCAGCAGTTCCGACAGGGCGCTCTATGGCTACACCTTC. Variable domain in full (rest from reference TRBV2 and TRBJ1-2): EPEVTQTPSHQVTQMGQEVILRCVPISNHLYFYWYRQILGQKVEFLVSFYNNEISEKSEIFDDQFSVERPDGSNFTLKIRSTKLEDSAMYFCASSSDRALYGYTFGSGTRLTVV.

The chain is built from TRBV4-1 and TRBJ2-3, with unresolved D. V was shortened by 2 bases and J by 3 bases, with 6 bases between the two germline ends. In germline, CDR1 is MGHRA, CDR2 YSYEKL. The CDR3 consists of 13 residues. CDR3 amino acids: CASSQPQTDTQYF. The CDR3 DNA is TGCGCCAGCAGCCAACCGCAGACAGATACGCAGTATTTT.

The chain links TRBV30 to TRBJ1-2; D is ambiguous. This CDR3 is built from 13 residues. Trimming removed 6 bases from V and 5 bases from J, with 16 bases in between. Germline CDR1 GTSNPN, CDR2 SVGIG (reference sequence). The CDR3 is CACKDGNFYGYTF. The CDR3 DNA sequence: TGTGCCTGTAAGGACGGGAATTTTTATGGCTACACCTTC. The variable domain in full, with the rest retrieved from reference TRBV30 and TRBJ1-2, is SQTIHQWPATLVQPVGSPLSLECTVEGTSNPNLYWYRQAAGRGLQLLFYSVGIGQISSEVPQNLSASRPQDRQFILSSKKLLLSDSGFYLCACKDGNFYGYTFGSGTRLTVV.

V is TRBV19 and J is TRBJ1-2; 9 nucleotides align to TRBD1. The V and J ends lost 6 bases and 4 bases, in that order; junction bases with no gene match: 6. CDR1 and CDR2 (germline): LNHDA, SQIVND (reference sequence). There are 14 residues in the CDR3. Written as DNA, the CDR3 is TGTGCCAGTAGCACGGACAGGGGAACCTATGGCTACACCTTC. Protein sequence: CASSTDRGTYGYTF. Variable domain in full (rest from reference TRBV19 and TRBJ1-2): DGGITQSPKYLFRKEGQNVTLSCEQNLNHDAMYWYRQDPGQGLRLIYYSQIVNDFQKGDIAEGYSVSREKKESFPLTVTSAQKNPTAFYLCASSTDRGTYGYTFGSGTRLTVV.

The rearrangement uses TRBV20-1 and TRBJ2-1; tentatively, D is TRBD2 (7 bases). The V and J ends lost 0 bases and 13 bases respectively, with 10 bases between them. Germline V lookup: CDR1 DFQATT, CDR2 SNEGSKA (reference sequence). CDR3 length: 11 residues. The CDR3 loop reads CSAREQGLQFF. DNA for the CDR3: TGCAGTGCTAGAGAACAGGGACTACAGTTCTTC.

The rearrangement links TRBV6-5 to TRBJ1-3; TRBD1 matches at 10 bases. The CDR3 runs 14 residues. V lost 7 bases, J lost 8 bases, and 8 bases stayed unmatched. Germline loops: CDR1 MNHEY, CDR2 SVGAGI. For the CDR3, the DNA is TGTGCCAGCAAGGGACAGGGGAGAGGGGACACCATATATTTT. It specifies CASKGQGRGDTIYF.

The V call is TRBV11-2, the J call TRBJ2-7, with a possible D match to TRBD1 (5 bases). Germline CDR1 reads SGHAT; CDR2 reads FQNNGV. The ends were cut back, 5 bases at V and 3 bases at J, with 20 bases in the middle. The CDR3 is 16 residues long. CDR3 sequence: CASSPLSRQGVYEQYF. Written as DNA, the CDR3 is TGTGCCAGCAGCCCCCTCTCGCGCCAGGGCGTCTACGAGCAGTACTTC.

The chain combines TRBV6-5 with TRBJ1-6; TRBD1 aligns across 11 bases. The CDR3 is 14 amino acids. Per germline, CDR1 MNHEY and CDR2 SVGAGI. Trimming at V came to 7 bases and at J to 9 bases, leaving 5 bases not matched to a gene. In nucleotides, the CDR3 is TGTGCCAGCATTCCGGGACAGGGGGGTTCACCCCTCCACTTT. As protein: CASIPGQGGSPLHF.

The V and J genes are TRBV14 and TRBJ2-7; TRBD1 aligns across 8 bases. The CDR3 extends over 15 amino acids. Looked up from germline, CDR1 is SGHDN and CDR2 is FVKESK. V lost 4 bases, J lost 2 bases, and 7 bases stayed unmatched. The CDR3 coding sequence is TGTGCCAGCAGCCTAAGGGACAGGAGGGCCTACGAGCAGTACTTC. Encoded protein: CASSLRDRRAYEQYF.

J is TRBJ1-1 and V is TRBV6-1, with D possibly matching TRBD1 (5 bases). Per germline, CDR1 MNHNS and CDR2 SASEGT. Deletions cut 3 bases from V and 1 base from J, with 12 bases between. The CDR3 contains 15 residues. CDR3 loop: CASSDGTGRNTEAFF. The CDR3, as DNA: TGTGCCAGCAGTGACGGTACAGGAAGGAACACTGAAGCTTTCTTT.

The chain carries TRBV5-5 and TRBJ2-7; the D gene is possibly TRBD1 (5 bases). Trimming removed 3 bases from V and 6 bases from J, with 13 bases in between. The CDR3 spans 13 residues. The V gene's germline CDR1 is SGHKS and CDR2 YYEKEE (reference sequence). Here the CDR3 reads CASSWGSGSEQYF. CDR3 sequence (DNA): TGTGCCAGCAGCTGGGGCTCTGGTTCCGAGCAGTACTTC. Filled out from reference TRBV5-5 and TRBJ2-7, the complete variable domain reads DAGVTQSPTHLIKTRGQQVTLRCSPISGHKSVSWYQQVLGQGPQFIFQYYEKEERGRGNFPDRFSARQFPNYSSELNVNALLLGDSALYLCASSWGSGSEQYFGPGTRLTVT.

This rearrangement joins TRBV6-5 to TRBJ1-3; possible D gene TRBD1, 6 bases. The V gene lost 5 bases and the J gene lost 2 bases, with 10 bases spanning the gap. This CDR3 spans 14 amino acids. Looked up from germline, CDR1 is MNHEY and CDR2 is SVGAGI. CDR3 protein: CASSLQGTGNTIYF. The CDR3 DNA reads TGTGCCAGCAGTCTACAGGGTACTGGAAACACCATATATTTT.

The rearrangement links TRBV7-8 to TRBJ1-2; no clear D gene. The V end was cut by 5 bases, the J end by 5 bases, with 24 bases between. Looked up from germline, CDR1 is SGHVS and CDR2 is FQNEAQ. This CDR3 comprises 17 residues. The CDR3 nucleotides read TGTGCCAGCAGCCTCGGACCGAGAGGGAAGGAAGTGTATGGCTACACCTTC. The encoded protein is CASSLGPRGKEVYGYTF.

The genes are TRBV18 and TRBJ2-5; 10 bases agree with TRBD2. Germline V gives CDR1 KGHSH, CDR2 LQKENI. V gave up 3 bases and J gave up 3 bases; unmatched junction bases: 10. The CDR3 length is 17 residues. The CDR3 nucleotides read TGTGCCAGCTCACCCCTCCGGGGAACTAGCGGGGAAGAGACCCAGTACTTC. Protein product: CASSPLRGTSGEETQYF.

This chain joins TRBV18 and TRBJ2-2, with D unclear. Trimming left V 3 bases short and J 1 base short, with 6 bases between. This CDR3 has 14 amino acids. The germline CDR1 and CDR2 sequences are KGHSH and LQKENI. CDR3 sequence: CASSPQKNTGELFF. CDR3 DNA: TGTGCCAGCTCACCCCAGAAGAACACCGGGGAGCTGTTTTTT.

This chain connects TRBV28 to TRBJ1-6; D is unclear. CDR3 size: 13 residues. Germline V gene lookup returns CDR1 MDHEN and CDR2 SYDVKM. Trimming left V 0 bases short and J 14 bases short, with 11 bases between. CDR3 residues: CASSLWDQRTLHF. The CDR3 bases are TGTGCCAGCAGTTTATGGGACCAGCGGACCCTCCACTTT. Full variable domain (outside the CDR3, taken from reference TRBV28 and TRBJ1-6): DVKVTQSSRYLVKRTGEKVFLECVQDMDHENMFWYRQDPGLGLRLIYFSYDVKMKEKGDIPEGYSVSREKKERFSLILESASTNQTSMYLCASSLWDQRTLHFGNGTRLTVT.

This clone occurred once. The chain uses TRBV9 and TRBJ2-2; D call uncertain. V was clipped by 1 base and J by 2 bases, with 12 bases between them. Germline CDR1 SGDLS, CDR2 YYNGEE. The CDR3 consists of 16 residues. CDR3 loop: CASSVSASFNTGELFF. The CDR3 DNA is TGTGCCAGCAGCGTAAGCGCCAGCTTCAACACCGGGGAGCTGTTTTTT.

This chain links TRBV2 with TRBJ2-2; 15 bases line up with TRBD2. V shed 6 bases and J 0 bases; nucleotides not matched to a gene: 2. The length of the CDR3 is 17 residues. Germline loops: CDR1 SNHLY, CDR2 FYNNEI. For the CDR3, the DNA is TGTGCCAGCAGACGGACTAGCGGGGGGGCGAACACCGGGGAGCTGTTTTTT. Protein sequence: CASRRTSGGANTGELFF. The full variable domain, completed using reference TRBV2 and TRBJ2-2, is EPEVTQTPSHQVTQMGQEVILRCVPISNHLYFYWYRQILGQKVEFLVSFYNNEISEKSEIFDDQFSVERPDGSNFTLKIRSTKLEDSAMYFCASRRTSGGANTGELFFGEGSRLTVL.

This sequence joins TRBV19 and TRBJ1-2, with 7 nucleotides matching TRBD1. Germline V gene lookup returns CDR1 LNHDA and CDR2 SQIVND (reference sequence). V trimming: 3 bases; J trimming: 6 bases; junction bases outside the gene matches: 16. The CDR3 extends over 17 amino acids. This chain's CDR3 is CASSMQRGGGRSDGYTF. CDR3 bases: TGTGCCAGTAGTATGCAGCGAGGGGGCGGAAGATCGGATGGCTACACCTTC.

The chain links TRBV11-1 to TRBJ2-7; D uncertain. V lost 2 bases and J 2 bases, leaving 10 bases between the germline ends. Germline V CDR1 and CDR2: SGHAT, FQDESV (reference sequence). The CDR3 covers 14 residues. In nucleotides, the CDR3 is TGTGCCAGCAGCTTAAATCCAGGCCCCTACGAGCAGTACTTC. This sequence encodes CASSLNPGPYEQYF.

The chain combines TRBV11-2 with TRBJ2-3; possible D gene TRBD1, 6 bases. CDR1 SGHAT and CDR2 FQNNGV come from the germline V gene. V was clipped by 5 bases and J by 6 bases, with 24 bases between them. The CDR3 is made up of 17 amino acids. CDR3 residues: CASSPALAGEMLDTQYF. The CDR3 coding sequence is TGTGCCAGCAGCCCCGCTTTGGCAGGGGAGATGTTGGATACGCAGTATTTT.

Only one count was recorded for this clone. V usage is TRBV30 and J usage is TRBJ1-2, with TRBD1 identical over 10 bases. V trimming: 7 bases; J trimming: 4 bases; junction bases outside the gene matches: 9. Germline CDR1 reads GTSNPN; CDR2 reads SVGIG (reference sequence). This CDR3 spans 14 amino acids. CDR3 DNA: TGTGCCTTTCCGGGACAGGGGTTGAGCTATGGCTACACCTTC. Translating it yields CAFPGQGLSYGYTF.

CDR3 DNA: TGTGCCAGCAGCCAAGGGGCTCGGGAGCCCTTCTTC. It is translated as CASSQGAREPFF. V gene TRBV3-1 (or the pseudogene TRBV3-2) combines with J gene TRBJ2-1; D is perhaps TRBD2 (6 bases). The CDR3 length is 12 residues. Germline V CDR1 and CDR2: LGHDT, YNNKEL (reference sequence). V lost 1 base to trimming and J lost 16 bases, with 14 bases between them.

The rearrangement joins TRBV2 to TRBJ2-7, with TRBD2 matching 11 bases. The CDR3 extends over 15 amino acids. V shed 4 bases and J 6 bases; nucleotides not matched to a gene: 8. From germline, CDR1 is SNHLY and CDR2 FYNNEI. In nucleotides, the CDR3 is TGTGCCAGCAGTGGGAGACTAGCGGGGATCCCCGAGCAGTACTTC. Protein: CASSGRLAGIPEQYF.

The chain couples TRBV18 to TRBJ1-5; 11 positions match TRBD1. CDR1 KGHSH and CDR2 LQKENI come from the germline V gene. The trim removed 6 bases at V and 1 base at J, leaving 8 bases unmatched. The CDR3 totals 17 residues. The CDR3 is CASSPGQGVTSNQPQHF. CDR3 in DNA: TGTGCCAGCTCGCCGGGACAGGGGGTCACGAGCAATCAGCCCCAGCATTTT.